This T cell receptor beta chain derives from a study of Ad26.COV2.S vaccination and SARS-CoV-2 variants. Study-wide points: Breadth and depth estimates from TCRs may understate total T cell responses.

With regard to this clone: Antigen specificity is unknown.

Assay used: immunoSEQ multiplex PCR; TCRdb lists only in-frame clones, some missing. The table includes 350,000 to 500,000 clones, about 90% detected once. Described treatment: roughly 20 received Ad26.COV2.S at low or high dose, single or two shots; 5 received placebo; per-sample allocation not given. Day 63 after the first injection of vaccine or placebo was the sampling time. The sequence derives from a person between 18 and 60 years old who received the Ad26.COV2.S COVID-19 vaccine or a placebo. Sequencing was performed on peripheral blood, taken in a trial of Ad26.COV2.S vaccine versus placebo.

Here the CDR3 DNA reads TGCGCCAGCAGTCAATCGGGCCACCGCTATGGCTACACCTTC. Protein product: CASSQSGHRYGYTF. This chain joins TRBV23-1 and TRBJ1-2; D is undetermined. TRBV23-1 is identified as an open reading frame with a role that is uncertain. The CDR3 has 14 amino acids. V was pared by 0 bases and J by 4 bases, with 9 bases between.